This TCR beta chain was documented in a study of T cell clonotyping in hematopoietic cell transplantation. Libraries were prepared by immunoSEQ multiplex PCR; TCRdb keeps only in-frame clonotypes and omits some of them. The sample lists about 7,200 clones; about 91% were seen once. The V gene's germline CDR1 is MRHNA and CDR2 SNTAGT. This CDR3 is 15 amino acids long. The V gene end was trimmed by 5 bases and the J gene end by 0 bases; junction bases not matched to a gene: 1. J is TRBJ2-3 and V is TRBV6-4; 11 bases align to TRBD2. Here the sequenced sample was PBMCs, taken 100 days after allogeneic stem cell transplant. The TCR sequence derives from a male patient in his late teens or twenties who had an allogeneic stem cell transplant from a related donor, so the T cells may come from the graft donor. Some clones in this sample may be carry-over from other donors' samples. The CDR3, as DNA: TGTGCCAGCAGTAGACTAGCGGGGAGCACAGATACGCAGTATTTT. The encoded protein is CASSRLAGSTDTQYF.